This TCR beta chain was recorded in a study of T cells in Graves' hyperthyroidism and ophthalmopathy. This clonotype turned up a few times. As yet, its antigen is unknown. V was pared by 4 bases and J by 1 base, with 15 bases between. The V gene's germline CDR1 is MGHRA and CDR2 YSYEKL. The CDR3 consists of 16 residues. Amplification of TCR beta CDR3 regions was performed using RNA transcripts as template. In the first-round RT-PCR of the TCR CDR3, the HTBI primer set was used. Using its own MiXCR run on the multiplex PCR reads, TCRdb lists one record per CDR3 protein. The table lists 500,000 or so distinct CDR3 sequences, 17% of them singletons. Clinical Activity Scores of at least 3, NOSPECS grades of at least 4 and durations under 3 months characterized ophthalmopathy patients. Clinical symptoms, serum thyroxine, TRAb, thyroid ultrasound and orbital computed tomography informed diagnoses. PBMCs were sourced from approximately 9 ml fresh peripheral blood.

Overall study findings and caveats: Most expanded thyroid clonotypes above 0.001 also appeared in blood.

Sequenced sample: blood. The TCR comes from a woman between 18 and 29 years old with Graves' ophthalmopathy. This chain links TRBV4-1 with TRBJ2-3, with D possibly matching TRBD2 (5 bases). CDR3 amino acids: CASSPDSRGGTDTQYF. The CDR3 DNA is TGCGCCAGCAGCCCGGACTCCAGAGGAGGCACAGATACGCAGTATTTT.